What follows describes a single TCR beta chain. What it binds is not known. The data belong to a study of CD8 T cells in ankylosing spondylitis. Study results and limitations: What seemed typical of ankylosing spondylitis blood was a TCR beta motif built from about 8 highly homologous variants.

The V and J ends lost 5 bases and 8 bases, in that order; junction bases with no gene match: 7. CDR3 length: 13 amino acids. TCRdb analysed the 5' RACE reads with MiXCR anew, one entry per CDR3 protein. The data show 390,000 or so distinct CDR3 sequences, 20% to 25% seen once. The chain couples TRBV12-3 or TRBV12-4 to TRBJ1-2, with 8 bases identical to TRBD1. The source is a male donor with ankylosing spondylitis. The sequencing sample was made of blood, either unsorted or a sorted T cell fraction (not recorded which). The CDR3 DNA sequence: TGTGCCAGCAGTAGGGGACAGGCGGGGGGCTACACCTTC. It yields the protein CASSRGQAGGYTF.